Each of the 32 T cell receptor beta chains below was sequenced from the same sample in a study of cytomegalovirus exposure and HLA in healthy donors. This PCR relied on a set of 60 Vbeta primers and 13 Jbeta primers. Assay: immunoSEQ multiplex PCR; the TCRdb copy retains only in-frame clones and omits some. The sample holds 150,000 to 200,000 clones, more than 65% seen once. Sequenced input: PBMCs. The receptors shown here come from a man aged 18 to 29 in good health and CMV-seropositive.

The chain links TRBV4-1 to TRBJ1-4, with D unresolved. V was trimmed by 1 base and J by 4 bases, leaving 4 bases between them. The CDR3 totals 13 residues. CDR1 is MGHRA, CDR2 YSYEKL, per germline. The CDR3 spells CASSQVHNEKLFF. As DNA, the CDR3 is TGCGCCAGCAGCCAAGTTCATAATGAAAAACTGTTTTTT.

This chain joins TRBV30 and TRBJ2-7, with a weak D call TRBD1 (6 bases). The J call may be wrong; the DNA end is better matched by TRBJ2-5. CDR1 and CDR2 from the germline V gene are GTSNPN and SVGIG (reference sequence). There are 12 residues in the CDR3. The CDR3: CATQGYQETQYF. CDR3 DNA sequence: TGTGCTACTCAGGGGTACCAAGAGACCCAGTACTTC.

DNA for the CDR3: TGTGCCAGCAGCGCCAACAGGGCCGGGGAGCTGTTTTTT. It encodes CASSANRAGELFF. The rearrangement links TRBV2 to TRBJ2-2; weak D call: TRBD1 (6 bases). The V end lost 6 bases, the J end lost 6 bases, and 11 bases lay between the germline ends. The CDR3 runs 13 residues. Germline-derived CDR1 and CDR2 are SNHLY and FYNNEI. Supplemented by reference TRBV2 and TRBJ2-2, the full variable domain reads EPEVTQTPSHQVTQMGQEVILRCVPISNHLYFYWYRQILGQKVEFLVSFYNNEISEKSEIFDDQFSVERPDGSNFTLKIRSTKLEDSAMYFCASSANRAGELFFGEGSRLTVL.

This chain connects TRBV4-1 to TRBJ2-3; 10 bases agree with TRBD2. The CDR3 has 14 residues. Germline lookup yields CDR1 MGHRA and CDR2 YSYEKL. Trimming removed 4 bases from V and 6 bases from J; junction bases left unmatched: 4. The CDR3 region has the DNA TGCGCCAGCAGCCGTGGACTAGCGGAGGATACGCAGTATTTT. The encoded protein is CASSRGLAEDTQYF.

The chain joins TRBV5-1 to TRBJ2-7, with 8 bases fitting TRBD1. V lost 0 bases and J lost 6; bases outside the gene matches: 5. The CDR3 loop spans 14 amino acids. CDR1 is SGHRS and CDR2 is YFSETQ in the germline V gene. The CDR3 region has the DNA TGCGCCAGCAGCTTGGACCAGGGGGCAGGCGAGCAGTACGTC. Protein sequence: CASSLDQGAGEQYV.

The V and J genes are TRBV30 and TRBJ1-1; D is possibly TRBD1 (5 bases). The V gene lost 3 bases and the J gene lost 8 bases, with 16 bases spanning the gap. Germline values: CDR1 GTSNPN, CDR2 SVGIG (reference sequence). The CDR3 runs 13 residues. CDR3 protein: CAWRSGQRLEAFF. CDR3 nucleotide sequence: TGTGCCTGGAGATCAGGGCAGAGGTTGGAAGCTTTCTTT.

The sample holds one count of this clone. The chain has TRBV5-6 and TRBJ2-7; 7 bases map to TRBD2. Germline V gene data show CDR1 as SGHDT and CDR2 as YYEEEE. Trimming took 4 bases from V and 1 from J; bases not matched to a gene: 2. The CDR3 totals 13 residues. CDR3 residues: CASSTGGSYEQYV. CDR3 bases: TGTGCCAGCAGCACCGGGGGGTCCTACGAGCAGTACGTC.

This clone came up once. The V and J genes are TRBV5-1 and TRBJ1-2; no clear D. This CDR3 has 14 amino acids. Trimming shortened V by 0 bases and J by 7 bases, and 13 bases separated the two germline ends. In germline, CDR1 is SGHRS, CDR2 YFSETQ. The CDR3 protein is CASSLDGFSGGYTF. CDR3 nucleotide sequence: TGCGCCAGCAGCTTGGACGGCTTCTCGGGTGGCTACACCTTC.

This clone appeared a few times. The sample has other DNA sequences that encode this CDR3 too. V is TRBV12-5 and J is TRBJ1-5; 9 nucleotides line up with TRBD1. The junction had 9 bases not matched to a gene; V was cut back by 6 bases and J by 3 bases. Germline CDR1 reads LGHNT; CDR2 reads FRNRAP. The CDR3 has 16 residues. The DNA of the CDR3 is TGTGCTAGTGGCCGGACGGGACAGGGATCCAATCAGCCCCAGCATTTT. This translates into CASGRTGQGSNQPQHF.

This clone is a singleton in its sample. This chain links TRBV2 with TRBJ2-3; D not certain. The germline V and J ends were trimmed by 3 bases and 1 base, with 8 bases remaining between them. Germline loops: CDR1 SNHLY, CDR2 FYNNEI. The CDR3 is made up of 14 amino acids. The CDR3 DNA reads TGTGCCAGCAGTGACTTGCTAGGCACAGATACGCAGTATTTT. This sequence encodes CASSDLLGTDTQYF.

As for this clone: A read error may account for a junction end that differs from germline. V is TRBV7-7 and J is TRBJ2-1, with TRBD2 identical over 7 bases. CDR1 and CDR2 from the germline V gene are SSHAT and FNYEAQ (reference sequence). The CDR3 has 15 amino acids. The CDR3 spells CASSSTTSPGGEQFF. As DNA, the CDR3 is TGTGCTAGCAGCTCGACGACTAGCCCGGGCGGTGAGCAGTTCTTC.

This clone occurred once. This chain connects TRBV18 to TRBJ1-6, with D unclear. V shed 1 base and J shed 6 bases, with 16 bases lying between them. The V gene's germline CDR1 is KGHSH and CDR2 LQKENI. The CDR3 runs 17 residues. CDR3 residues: CASSPQAGWVGNSPLHF. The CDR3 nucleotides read TGTGCCAGCTCACCACAGGCAGGCTGGGTGGGTAATTCACCCCTCCACTTT.

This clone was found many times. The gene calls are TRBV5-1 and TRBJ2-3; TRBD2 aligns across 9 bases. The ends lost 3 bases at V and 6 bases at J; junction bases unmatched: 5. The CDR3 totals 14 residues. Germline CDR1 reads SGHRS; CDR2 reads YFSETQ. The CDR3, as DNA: TGCGCCAGCAGCTCTAGCGGGACCTCGGATACGCAGTATTTT. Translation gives CASSSSGTSDTQYF.

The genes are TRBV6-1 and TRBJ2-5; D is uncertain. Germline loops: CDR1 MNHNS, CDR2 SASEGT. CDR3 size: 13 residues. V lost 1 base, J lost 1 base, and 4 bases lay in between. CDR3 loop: CASSEVSQETQYF. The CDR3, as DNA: TGTGCCAGCAGTGAAGTCAGCCAAGAGACCCAGTACTTC.

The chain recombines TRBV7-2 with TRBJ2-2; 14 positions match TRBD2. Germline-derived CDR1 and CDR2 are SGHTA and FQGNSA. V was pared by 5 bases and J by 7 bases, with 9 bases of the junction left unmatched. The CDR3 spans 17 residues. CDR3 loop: CASSLTSGRAGIGELFF. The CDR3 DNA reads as TGTGCCAGCAGCCTGACTAGCGGGAGGGCCGGTATCGGGGAGCTGTTTTTT.

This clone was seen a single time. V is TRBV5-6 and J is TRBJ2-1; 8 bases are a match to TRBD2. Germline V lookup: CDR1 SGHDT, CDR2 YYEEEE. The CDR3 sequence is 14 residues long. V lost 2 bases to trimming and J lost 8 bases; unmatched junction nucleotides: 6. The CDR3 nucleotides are TGTGCCAGCAGCTTTACTAGCGGATGGGATGAGCAGTTCTTC. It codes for CASSFTSGWDEQFF.

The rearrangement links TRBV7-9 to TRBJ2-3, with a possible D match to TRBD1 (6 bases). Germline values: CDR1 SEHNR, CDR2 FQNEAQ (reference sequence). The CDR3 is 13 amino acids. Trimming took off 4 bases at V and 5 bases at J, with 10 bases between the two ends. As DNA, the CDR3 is TGTGCCAGCAGCTCGCCAGGGGAAGATACGCAGTATTTT. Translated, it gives CASSSPGEDTQYF.

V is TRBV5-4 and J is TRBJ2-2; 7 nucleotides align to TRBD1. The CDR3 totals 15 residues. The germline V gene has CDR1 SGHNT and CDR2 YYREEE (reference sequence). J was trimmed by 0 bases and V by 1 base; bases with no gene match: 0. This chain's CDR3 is CASSLQGANTGELFF. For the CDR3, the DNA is TGTGCCAGCAGCTTGCAGGGGGCGAACACCGGGGAGCTGTTTTTT.

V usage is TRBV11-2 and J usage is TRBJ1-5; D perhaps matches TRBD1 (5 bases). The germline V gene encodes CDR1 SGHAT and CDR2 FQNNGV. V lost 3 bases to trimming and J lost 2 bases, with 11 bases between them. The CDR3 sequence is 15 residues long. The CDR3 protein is CASSLGGGGNQPQHF. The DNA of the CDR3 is TGTGCCAGCAGCTTGGGGGGTGGGGGCAATCAGCCCCAGCATTTT.

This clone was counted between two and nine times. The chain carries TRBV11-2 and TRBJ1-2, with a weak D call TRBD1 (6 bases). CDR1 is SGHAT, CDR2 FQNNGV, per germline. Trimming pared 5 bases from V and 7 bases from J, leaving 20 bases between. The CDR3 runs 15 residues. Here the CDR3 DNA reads TGTGCCAGCAGCCCCCGGGACACCCCTCGAACTGGCTACACCTTC. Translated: CASSPRDTPRTGYTF.

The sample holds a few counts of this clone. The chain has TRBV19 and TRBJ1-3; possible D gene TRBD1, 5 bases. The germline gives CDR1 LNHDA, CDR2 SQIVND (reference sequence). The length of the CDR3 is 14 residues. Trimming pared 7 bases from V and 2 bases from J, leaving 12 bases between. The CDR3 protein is CASTMGGTGNTIYF. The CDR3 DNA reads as TGTGCCAGTACTATGGGGGGAACTGGAAACACCATATATTTT.

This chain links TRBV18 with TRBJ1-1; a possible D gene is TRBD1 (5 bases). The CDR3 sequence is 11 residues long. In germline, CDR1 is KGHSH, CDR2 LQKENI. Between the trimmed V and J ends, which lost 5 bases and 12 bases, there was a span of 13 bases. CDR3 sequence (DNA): TGTGCCAGCTCAGCCGGCAGGGCGACTTTCTTT. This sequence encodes CASSAGRATFF. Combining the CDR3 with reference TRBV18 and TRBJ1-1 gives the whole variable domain NAGVMQNPRHLVRRRGQEARLRCSPMKGHSHVYWYRQLPEEGLKFMVYLQKENIIDESGMPKERFSAEFPKEGPSILRIQQVVRGDSAAYFCASSAGRATFFGQGTRLTVV.

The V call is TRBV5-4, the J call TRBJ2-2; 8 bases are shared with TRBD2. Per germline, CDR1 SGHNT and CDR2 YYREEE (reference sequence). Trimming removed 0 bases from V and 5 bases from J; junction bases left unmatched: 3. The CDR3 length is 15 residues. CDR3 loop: CASSLVSGGTGELFF. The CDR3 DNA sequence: TGTGCCAGCAGCTTGGTATCGGGAGGGACCGGGGAGCTGTTTTTT. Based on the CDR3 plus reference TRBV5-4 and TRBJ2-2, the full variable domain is ETGVTQSPTHLIKTRGQQVTLRCSSQSGHNTVSWYQQALGQGPQFIFQYYREEENGRGNFPPRFSGLQFPNYSSELNVNALELDDSALYLCASSLVSGGTGELFFGEGSRLTVL.

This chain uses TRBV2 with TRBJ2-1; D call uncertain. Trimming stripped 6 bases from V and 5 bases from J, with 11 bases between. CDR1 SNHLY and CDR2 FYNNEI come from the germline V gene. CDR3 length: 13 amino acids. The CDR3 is CASSLGPHNEQFF. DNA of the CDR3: TGTGCCAGCAGCCTGGGCCCTCACAATGAGCAGTTCTTC.

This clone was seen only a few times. The CDR3 DNA is TGTGCCAGCAGCTTCAAACCTCCGACGTTGGAGGCTTTCTTT. Translated: CASSFKPPTLEAFF. The rearrangement joins TRBV5-6 to TRBJ1-1; D gene uncertain. The CDR3 runs to 14 residues. V was pared by 2 bases and J by 11 bases, with 19 bases between. Germline V gene lookup returns CDR1 SGHDT and CDR2 YYEEEE.

The CDR3 loop is CASSLDQREVGELFF. DNA for the CDR3: TGTGCCAGCAGCTTAGATCAGCGGGAGGTCGGGGAGCTGTTTTTT. This chain joins TRBV11-3 and TRBJ2-2, with 9 bases aligning to TRBD2. Germline values: CDR1 SGHNT, CDR2 YENEEA. There are 15 residues in the CDR3. Trimming took 0 bases from V and 7 from J; bases not matched to a gene: 3. Complete variable domain (other parts from reference TRBV11-3 and TRBJ2-2): EAGVVQSPRYKIIEKKQPVAFWCNPISGHNTLYWYLQNLGQGPELLIRYENEEAVDDSQLPKDRFSAERLKGVDSTLKIQPAELGDSAVYLCASSLDQREVGELFFGEGSRLTVL.

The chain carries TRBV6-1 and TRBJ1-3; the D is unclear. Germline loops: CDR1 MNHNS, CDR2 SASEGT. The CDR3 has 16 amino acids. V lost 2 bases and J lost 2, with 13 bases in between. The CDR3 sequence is CASSESPGAPGNTIYF. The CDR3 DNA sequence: TGTGCCAGCAGTGAATCCCCGGGAGCACCTGGAAACACCATATATTTT.

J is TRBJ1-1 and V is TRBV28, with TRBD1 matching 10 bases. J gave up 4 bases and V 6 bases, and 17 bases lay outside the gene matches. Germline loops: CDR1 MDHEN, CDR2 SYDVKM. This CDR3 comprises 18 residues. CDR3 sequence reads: CASSQYPSDRGAVTEAFF. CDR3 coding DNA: TGTGCCAGCAGCCAATATCCCTCGGACAGGGGGGCCGTCACTGAAGCTTTCTTT.

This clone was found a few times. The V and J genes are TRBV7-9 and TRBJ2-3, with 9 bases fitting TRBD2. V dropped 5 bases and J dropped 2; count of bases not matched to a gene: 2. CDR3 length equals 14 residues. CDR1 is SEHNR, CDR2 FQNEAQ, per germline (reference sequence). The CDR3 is CASSPSGNTDTQYF. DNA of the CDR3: TGTGCCAGCAGCCCTAGCGGGAACACAGATACGCAGTATTTT.

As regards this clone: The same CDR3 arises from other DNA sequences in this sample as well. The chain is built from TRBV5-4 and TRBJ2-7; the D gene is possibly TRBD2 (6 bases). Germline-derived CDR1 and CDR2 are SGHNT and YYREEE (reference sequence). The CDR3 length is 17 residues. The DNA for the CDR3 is TGTGCCAGTAGCTTGCGGGGTCGCGGGACCAACTCCTACGAGCAGTACGTC. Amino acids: CASSLRGRGTNSYEQYV.

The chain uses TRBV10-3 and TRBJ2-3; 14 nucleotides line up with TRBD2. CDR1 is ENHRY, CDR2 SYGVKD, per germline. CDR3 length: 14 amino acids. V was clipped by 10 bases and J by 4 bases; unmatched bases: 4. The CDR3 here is CATATSGGADTQYF. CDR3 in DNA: TGTGCCACCGCGACTAGCGGGGGGGCAGATACGCAGTATTTT.

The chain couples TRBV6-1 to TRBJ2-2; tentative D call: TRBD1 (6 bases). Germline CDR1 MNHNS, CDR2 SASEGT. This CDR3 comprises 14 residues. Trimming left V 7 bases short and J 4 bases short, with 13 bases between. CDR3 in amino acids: CASNPTGGTGELFF. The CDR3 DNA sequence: TGTGCCAGCAACCCGACAGGAGGCACCGGGGAGCTGTTTTTT.